The present T cell receptor (beta chain) was sequenced within a study of human T cells and chemical hapten exposure. Study summary: Read at 6 days, the patch tests placed 0.01% DPC on the upper back. Broader study findings: Expanded TCRs produced significantly more large CDR3 similarity clusters than controls did.

Time point: patch test 1, 2 weeks after DPC sensitization. Treatment reported: therapeutic diphenylcyclopropenone sensitization with weekly scalp DPC. The study's library attached unique molecular identifiers to single cDNA molecules. TCRdb reanalysed the RACE reads using MiXCR and keeps one entry per CDR3 protein. The sample includes fewer than 60,000 distinct CDR3 sequences, around 9.3% of them seen just once. This clonotype appeared many times. Its antigen is still unknown. This material consisted of whole blood, taken in connection with sensitization to the hapten diphenylcyclopropenone (DPC). The receptor's source is a woman between 50 and 59 years old with alopecia areata. Some clones in this sample may be carry-over from other donors' samples.

In nucleotides, the CDR3 is TGTGCCAGCAGAAATGACAGGTCCGTGGGTGAAGCTTTCTTT. Translating it yields CASRNDRSVGEAFF. The chain joins TRBV5-4 to TRBJ1-1; a possible D gene is TRBD1 (6 bases). Germline loops: CDR1 SGHNT, CDR2 YYREEE (reference sequence). The V end lost 5 bases, the J end lost 7 bases, and 18 bases lay between the germline ends. CDR3 length: 14 residues.